The 22 T cell receptor beta chains listed next were all sequenced from one sample in a study of T cells in Graves' hyperthyroidism and ophthalmopathy. Researchers amplified the TCR beta CDR3 regions from RNA transcripts. An initial round of RT-PCR targeting the TCR CDR3 relied on the HTBI primer set. TCRdb recomputed calls from the multiplex PCR reads with MiXCR, one row per CDR3 protein. The sample has hundreds of thousands of distinct CDR3 sequences; over 10% are singletons. The sample taken for sequencing was blood. These receptor sequences come from a woman between 18 and 30 years old with Graves' hyperthyroidism.

This clonotype was observed many times. V is TRBV6-1 and J is TRBJ2-5; D ambiguous. Per germline, CDR1 MNHNS and CDR2 SASEGT. Trimming took 0 bases from V and 5 from J, leaving 7 bases between them. The CDR3 length is 13 residues. The CDR3 DNA reads as TGTGCCAGCAGTGAAGCGTTGGGGGAGACCCAGTACTTC. It specifies CASSEALGETQYF.

This clonotype was observed a handful of times. V gene TRBV11-3 combines with J gene TRBJ1-3, with D hard to call. V lost 0 bases and J 0 bases, leaving 9 bases between the germline ends. This CDR3 region has 16 residues. From germline, CDR1 is SGHNT and CDR2 YENEEA. CDR3 coding DNA: TGTGCCAGCAGCTTAGATTCTCCAGTCTCTGGAAACACCATATATTTT. Protein: CASSLDSPVSGNTIYF.

The table lists this clonotype with a few counts. This chain's CDR3 is CASSAGTISTDTQYF. CDR3 nucleotides: TGTGCCAGCAGCGCCGGGACTATAAGCACAGATACGCAGTATTTT. V is TRBV9 and J is TRBJ2-3; 7 nucleotides agree with TRBD2. V shed 3 bases and J 0 bases; nucleotides not matched to a gene: 4. This CDR3 has 15 residues. Germline values: CDR1 SGDLS, CDR2 YYNGEE.

This clonotype was recorded only once. The chain combines TRBV18 with TRBJ2-7; 8 positions match TRBD2. CDR1 is KGHSH and CDR2 is LQKENI in the germline V gene. This CDR3 is 20 amino acids long. V was pared by 0 bases and J by 2 bases, with 18 bases of the junction left unmatched. The CDR3 reads CASSPPAGWTTSGSPYEQYF. DNA for the CDR3: TGTGCCAGCTCACCACCCGCGGGCTGGACCACTAGCGGTTCACCCTACGAGCAGTACTTC.

This clonotype came up many times. The gene calls are TRBV6-1 and TRBJ2-1, with D tentatively TRBD2 (5 bases). The CDR3 has 14 residues. V lost 7 bases to trimming and J lost 3 bases, with 13 bases between them. The germline CDR1 and CDR2 sequences are MNHNS and SASEGT. DNA for the CDR3: TGTGCCAGCATGAAGGGAGAAAGCTACAATGAGCAGTTCTTC. Protein sequence: CASMKGESYNEQFF.

The chain combines TRBV24-1 with TRBJ2-2, with TRBD2 matching 7 bases. V shed 6 bases and J 4 bases; nucleotides not matched to a gene: 16. Germline V lookup: CDR1 KGHDR, CDR2 SFDVKD. This CDR3 comprises 18 residues. The CDR3 DNA reads as TGTGCCACCAGTCCCTCGTGGGGAGCTAGCGGAGTCACCGGGGAGCTGTTTTTT. Protein sequence: CATSPSWGASGVTGELFF.

This clonotype was recorded at least ten times. V usage is TRBV2 and J usage is TRBJ2-2; D is possibly TRBD1 (5 bases). Germline lookup yields CDR1 SNHLY and CDR2 FYNNEI. This CDR3 comprises 15 residues. V dropped 6 bases and J dropped 3 bases, with 14 bases sitting between them. CDR3 protein: CASSSFRADTGELFF. The DNA of the CDR3 is TGTGCCAGCAGCAGCTTCAGGGCGGACACCGGGGAGCTGTTTTTT. The full variable domain, in which reference TRBV2 and TRBJ2-2 provide the parts outside the CDR3, is EPEVTQTPSHQVTQMGQEVILRCVPISNHLYFYWYRQILGQKVEFLVSFYNNEISEKSEIFDDQFSVERPDGSNFTLKIRSTKLEDSAMYFCASSSFRADTGELFFGEGSRLTVL.

This chain uses TRBV20-1 with TRBJ2-1, with TRBD2 identical over 10 bases. J lost 2 bases, V lost 1 base, and 5 bases had no gene match. Germline V gives CDR1 DFQATT, CDR2 SNEGSKA (reference sequence). CDR3 length: 16 amino acids. The CDR3 DNA sequence: TGCAGTGCTAGAGTCTCTAGCGGGAGACCCTACAATGAGCAGTTCTTC. Protein: CSARVSSGRPYNEQFF.

This clonotype was seen repeatedly, ten times or more. The V and J genes are TRBV6-2 or TRBV6-3 and TRBJ2-7, with D tentatively TRBD2 (7 bases). V was pared by 2 bases and J by 5 bases, with 13 bases between. The CDR3 runs to 14 residues. Germline V gene data show CDR1 as MNHEY and CDR2 as SVGEGT. In DNA form, the CDR3 reads TGTGCCAGCAGTTACGTCCAGGGGAGGGACGAGCAGTACTTC. Protein sequence: CASSYVQGRDEQYF.

A few counts support this clonotype. A read error may be the cause here, since a much bigger clone is one base away. The J gene is TRBJ2-5, the V gene TRBV2; D gene ambiguous. Germline V gives CDR1 SNHLY, CDR2 FYNNEI. Trimming shortened V by 2 bases and J by 12 bases, and 13 bases separated the two germline ends. CDR3 size: 12 residues. CDR3 residues: CASSERTEREYF. CDR3 DNA sequence: TGTGCCAGCAGTGAAAGGACGGAAAGGGAGTACTTC.

This clonotype was observed at least ten times. The V call is TRBV6-2 or TRBV6-3, the J call TRBJ1-1; D gene unclear. V dropped 0 bases and J dropped 5 bases, with 7 bases sitting between them. Germline loops: CDR1 MNHEY, CDR2 SVGEGT. The CDR3 runs 13 residues. The CDR3 nucleotides are TGTGCCAGCAGTTACTCGAAGGGTACTGAAGCTTTCTTT. It codes for CASSYSKGTEAFF.

This clonotype showed up many times. J is TRBJ1-1 and V is TRBV6-1; D uncertain. The length of the CDR3 is 15 residues. Deletions cut 5 bases from V and 2 bases from J, with 15 bases between. Germline V gene data show CDR1 as MNHNS and CDR2 as SASEGT. The CDR3: CASSSTFLENTEAFF. CDR3 DNA: TGTGCCAGCAGTTCGACCTTTTTGGAAAACACTGAAGCTTTCTTT.

The table lists this clonotype with many counts. The chain joins TRBV28 to TRBJ1-6, with 7 bases matching TRBD1. V was pared by 5 bases and J by 9 bases, with 13 bases of the junction left unmatched. Germline V lookup: CDR1 MDHEN, CDR2 SYDVKM. This CDR3 spans 16 amino acids. The CDR3 is CASSLFGRGLSSPLHF. The CDR3 nucleotides are TGTGCCAGCAGTCTATTCGGTAGGGGGCTTAGTTCACCCCTCCACTTT.

This clonotype was detected only a few times. A much larger clone is a single base away; this may be a read error. The chain combines TRBV20-1 with TRBJ2-1; the D gene is possibly TRBD2 (6 bases). CDR3 size: 13 residues. The germline V gene encodes CDR1 DFQATT and CDR2 SNEGSKA (reference sequence). CDR3 DNA sequence: TGCAGTGCCACCTTGGCGGGGTACAATGGGCAGTTCTTC. Translation gives CSATLAGYNGQFF.

This clonotype was found once. J is TRBJ1-5 and V is TRBV12-3 or TRBV12-4; TRBD1 matches 11 bases. The CDR3 runs to 15 residues. The trim removed 5 bases at V and 5 bases at J, leaving 5 bases unmatched. Here the CDR3 reads CASSPMDRGHQPQHF. As DNA, the CDR3 is TGTGCCAGCAGTCCGATGGACAGGGGGCATCAGCCCCAGCATTTT.

This chain links TRBV6-1 with TRBJ1-4; 8 bases match TRBD1. Germline V lookup: CDR1 MNHNS, CDR2 SASEGT. This CDR3 is 13 amino acids long. After removal of 9 bases from V and 8 bases from J, the junction contained 8 bases not matched to a gene. The CDR3 bases are TGTGCCAGTCAGACAGGGGTCTTGGAAAAACTGTTTTTT. It translates to CASQTGVLEKLFF.

This clonotype was recorded at least ten times. CDR3 bases: TGTGCCAGTAGCGACGGGTGGAACACCGGGGAGCTGTTTTTT. Translation gives CASSDGWNTGELFF. This sequence joins TRBV19 and TRBJ2-2; D is uncertain. Germline assignment: CDR1 LNHDA and CDR2 SQIVND (reference sequence). Trimming left V 6 bases short and J 1 base short, with 9 bases between. This CDR3 has 14 residues.

This clonotype was seen ten or more times. The chain combines TRBV5-1 with TRBJ2-3; 7 bases line up with TRBD2. Germline lookup yields CDR1 SGHRS and CDR2 YFSETQ. The trim removed 0 bases at V and 1 base at J, leaving 8 bases unmatched. The CDR3 is made up of 17 amino acids. CDR3 nucleotides: TGCGCCAGCAGCTTGGGGGTAGCGGGCAAACGCACAGATACGCAGTATTTT. Protein: CASSLGVAGKRTDTQYF.

The rearrangement joins TRBV12-5 to TRBJ2-1; D may be TRBD1 or TRBD2 (5 bases each). Per germline, CDR1 LGHNT and CDR2 FRNRAP. The length of the CDR3 is 15 residues. V lost 1 base and J 3 bases, leaving 10 bases between the germline ends. CDR3 sequence: CASGLGGSGYNEQFF. For the CDR3, the DNA is TGTGCTAGTGGTTTGGGGGGGTCCGGCTACAATGAGCAGTTCTTC.

The chain uses TRBV20-1 and TRBJ2-1; 9 nucleotides agree with TRBD2. Germline loops: CDR1 DFQATT, CDR2 SNEGSKA (reference sequence). The CDR3 length is 16 residues. The V and J ends lost 0 bases and 6 bases, in that order; junction bases with no gene match: 9. CDR3 loop: CSARERLAGPVNEQFF. DNA of the CDR3: TGCAGTGCTAGAGAGAGGCTAGCGGGACCGGTCAATGAGCAGTTCTTC.

In this sample, this clonotype turned up a few times. At one of its ends the junction is not consistent with the germline gene, which may arise from a read error. The chain employs TRBV18 and TRBJ2-5; D not certain. This CDR3 has 14 amino acids. Per germline, CDR1 KGHSH and CDR2 LQKENI. The CDR3 DNA follows: TGTGTCAGCTCACCACCGAATCAACCAGAGACCCAGTACTTC. Translating gives CVSSPPNQPETQYF. Drawing the rest from reference TRBV18 and TRBJ2-5, the complete variable domain is NAGVMQNPRHLVRRRGQEARLRCSPMKGHSHVYWYRQLPEEGLKFMVYLQKENIIDESGMPKERFSAEFPKEGPSILRIQQVVRGDSAAYFCVSSPPNQPETQYFGPGTRLLVL.

This clonotype has ten or more counts. The V and J genes are TRBV5-1 and TRBJ2-7; D gene ambiguous. V shed 2 bases and J shed 2 bases, with 8 bases lying between them. CDR3 length: 13 amino acids. Germline V lookup: CDR1 SGHRS, CDR2 YFSETQ. This CDR3 reads CASSFDVPYEQYF. The DNA for the CDR3 is TGCGCCAGCAGCTTTGACGTCCCCTACGAGCAGTACTTC.